This TCR beta chain is drawn from a study of blood T cell repertoires in COVID-19. Overall study: The United States, Italy and Spain provided the acute and convalescent COVID-19 samples.

The V gene's germline CDR1 is GTSNPN and CDR2 SVGIG (reference sequence). The V end lost 4 bases, the J end lost 1 base, and 13 bases lay between the germline ends. The CDR3 runs to 14 residues. TCRdb keeps only in-frame clones here, not all; method: immunoSEQ multiplex PCR. The sample consists of around 99,000 clones, approximately 87% of them appearing once. What was sequenced was peripheral blood. The receptor was derived from a woman aged 45-65 years with acute or convalescent COVID-19. J is TRBJ1-1 and V is TRBV30, with D possibly being TRBD1 (6 bases). Written as DNA, the CDR3 is TGTGCCTGGACCCCACAGGGATCGAACACTGAAGCTTTCTTT. This encodes CAWTPQGSNTEAFF.